This TCR beta chain was profiled in a study of CD8 T cells in ankylosing spondylitis. Broader study findings: Roughly eight highly homologous variants made up a TCR beta motif that seemed to typify ankylosing spondylitis blood. Enrichment of disease-linked clones was reportedly significant in matched ankylosing spondylitis synovial fluid.

This CDR3 spans 20 amino acids. V shed 0 bases, J shed 8 bases, and the junction held 17 bases outside the gene matches. Germline V gene lookup returns CDR1 SGHRS and CDR2 YFSETQ. TCRdb ran MiXCR on the 5' RACE reads and lists one entry per CDR3 protein. The sample carries around 180,000 distinct CDR3 sequences, about 20% recorded once. The count of this clonotype is one. Its cognate antigen is unknown. The sequencing sample was made of blood, either unsorted or a sorted T cell fraction (not recorded which). The chain joins TRBV5-1 to TRBJ2-1; TRBD2 agrees at 13 bases. The clonotype was recovered from a male donor under 35 with ankylosing spondylitis or in good health (not recorded which). The CDR3, as DNA: TGCGCCAGCAGCTTGGTGGGGTCGGACAGCTATGGACTAGCGGGAGATGAGCAGTTCTTC. Protein product: CASSLVGSDSYGLAGDEQFF.